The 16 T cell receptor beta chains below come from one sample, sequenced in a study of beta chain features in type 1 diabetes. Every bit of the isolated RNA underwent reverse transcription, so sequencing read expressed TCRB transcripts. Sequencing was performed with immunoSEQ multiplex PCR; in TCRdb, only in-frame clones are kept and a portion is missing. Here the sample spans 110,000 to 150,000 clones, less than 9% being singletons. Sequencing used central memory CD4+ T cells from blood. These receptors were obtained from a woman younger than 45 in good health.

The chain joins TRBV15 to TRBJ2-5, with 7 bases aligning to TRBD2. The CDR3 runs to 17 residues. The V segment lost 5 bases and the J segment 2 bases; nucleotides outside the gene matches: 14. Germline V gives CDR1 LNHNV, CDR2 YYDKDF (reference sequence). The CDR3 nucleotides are TGTGCCACCAGCGTGCGTGGACCCAGCGGGATGCAAGAGACCCAGTACTTC. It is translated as CATSVRGPSGMQETQYF.

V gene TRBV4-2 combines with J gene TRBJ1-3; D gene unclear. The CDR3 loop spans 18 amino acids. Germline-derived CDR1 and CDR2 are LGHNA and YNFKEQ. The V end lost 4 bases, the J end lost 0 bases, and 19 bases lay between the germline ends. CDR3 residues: CASSPHRAGTLSGNTIYF. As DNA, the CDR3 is TGTGCCAGCAGCCCACATCGGGCGGGCACACTCTCTGGAAACACCATATATTTT.

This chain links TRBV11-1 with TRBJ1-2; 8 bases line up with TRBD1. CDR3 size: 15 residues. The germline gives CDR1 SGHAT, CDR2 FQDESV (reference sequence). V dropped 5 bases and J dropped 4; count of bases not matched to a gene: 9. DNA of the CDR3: TGTGCCAGCAGCCCAGGGGGCAGTTGGGGCTATGGCTACACCTTC. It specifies CASSPGGSWGYGYTF.

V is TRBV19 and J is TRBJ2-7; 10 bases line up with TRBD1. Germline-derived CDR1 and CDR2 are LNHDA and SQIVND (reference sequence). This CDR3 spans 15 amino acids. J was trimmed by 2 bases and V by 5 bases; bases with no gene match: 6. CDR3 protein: CASSPGTGAAYEQYF. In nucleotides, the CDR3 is TGTGCCAGTAGTCCAGGGACAGGGGCAGCCTACGAGCAGTACTTC.

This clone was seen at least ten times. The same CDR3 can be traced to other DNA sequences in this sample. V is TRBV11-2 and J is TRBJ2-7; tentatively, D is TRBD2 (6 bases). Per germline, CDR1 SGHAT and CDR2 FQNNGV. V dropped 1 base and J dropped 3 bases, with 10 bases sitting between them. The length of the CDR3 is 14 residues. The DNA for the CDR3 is TGTGCCAGCAGCTTAGGGTTAGCGGACTACGAGCAGTACTTC. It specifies CASSLGLADYEQYF. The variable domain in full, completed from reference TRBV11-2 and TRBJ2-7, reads EAGVAQSPRYKIIEKRQSVAFWCNPISGHATLYWYQQILGQGPKLLIQFQNNGVVDDSQLPKDRFSAERLKGVDSTLKIQPAKLEDSAVYLCASSLGLADYEQYFGPGTRLTVT.

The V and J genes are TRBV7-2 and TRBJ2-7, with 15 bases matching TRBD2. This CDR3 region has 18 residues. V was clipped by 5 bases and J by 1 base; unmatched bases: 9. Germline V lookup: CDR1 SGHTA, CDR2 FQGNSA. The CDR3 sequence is CASSARTSGRATSYEQYF. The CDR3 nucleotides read TGTGCCAGCAGCGCGCGGACTAGCGGGAGGGCCACTTCCTACGAGCAGTACTTC.

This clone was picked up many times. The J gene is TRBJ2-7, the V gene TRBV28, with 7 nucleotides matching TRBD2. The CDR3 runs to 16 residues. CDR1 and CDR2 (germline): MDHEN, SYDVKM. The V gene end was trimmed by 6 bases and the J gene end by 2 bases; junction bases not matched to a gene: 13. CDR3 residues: CASRIYMGLSAYEQYF. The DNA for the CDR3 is TGTGCCAGCAGGATATACATGGGACTATCAGCCTACGAGCAGTACTTC.

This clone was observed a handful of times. This CDR3 is CARGHITQETQYF. Here the CDR3 DNA reads TGTGCCAGAGGACATATTACACAAGAGACCCAGTACTTC. V is TRBV27 and J is TRBJ2-5; maybe TRBD1 (5 bases). V dropped 9 bases and J dropped 2 bases, with 13 bases sitting between them. There are 13 residues in the CDR3. From germline, CDR1 is MNHEY and CDR2 SMNVEV (reference sequence).

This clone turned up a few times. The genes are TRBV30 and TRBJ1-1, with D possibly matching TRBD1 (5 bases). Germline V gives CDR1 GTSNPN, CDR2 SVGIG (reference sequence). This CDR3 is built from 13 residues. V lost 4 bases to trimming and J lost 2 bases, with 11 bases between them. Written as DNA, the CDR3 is TGTGCCTGGACATCGACAGCCAACACTGAAGCTTTCTTT. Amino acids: CAWTSTANTEAFF. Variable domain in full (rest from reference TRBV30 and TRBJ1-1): SQTIHQWPATLVQPVGSPLSLECTVEGTSNPNLYWYRQAAGRGLQLLFYSVGIGQISSEVPQNLSASRPQDRQFILSSKKLLLSDSGFYLCAWTSTANTEAFFGQGTRLTVV.

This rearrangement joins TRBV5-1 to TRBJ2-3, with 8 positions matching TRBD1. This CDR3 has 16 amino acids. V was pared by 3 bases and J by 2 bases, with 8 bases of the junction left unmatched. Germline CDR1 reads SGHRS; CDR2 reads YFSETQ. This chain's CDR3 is CASSSGQASFTDTQYF. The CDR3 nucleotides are TGCGCCAGCAGCTCGGGACAGGCTTCATTCACAGATACGCAGTATTTT. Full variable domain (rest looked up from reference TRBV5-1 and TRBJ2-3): KAGVTQTPRYLIKTRGQQVTLSCSPISGHRSVSWYQQTPGQGLQFLFEYFSETQRNKGNFPGRFSGRQFSNSRSEMNVSTLELGDSALYLCASSSGQASFTDTQYFGPGTRLTVL.

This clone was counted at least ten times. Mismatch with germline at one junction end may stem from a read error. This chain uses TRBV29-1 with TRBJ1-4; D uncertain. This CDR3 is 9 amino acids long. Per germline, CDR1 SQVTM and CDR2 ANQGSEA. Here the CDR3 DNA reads TGCAGCGTTGAGGGAGTGACCCGTTTT. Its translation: CSVEGVTRF.

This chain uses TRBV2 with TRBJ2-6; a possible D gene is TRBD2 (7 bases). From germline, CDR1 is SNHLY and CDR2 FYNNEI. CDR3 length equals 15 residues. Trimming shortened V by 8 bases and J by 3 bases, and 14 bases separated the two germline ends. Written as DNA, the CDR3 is TGTGCCAGCGGGCGGGGGCTGGGTGGGGCCAACGTCCTGACTTTC. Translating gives CASGRGLGGANVLTF.

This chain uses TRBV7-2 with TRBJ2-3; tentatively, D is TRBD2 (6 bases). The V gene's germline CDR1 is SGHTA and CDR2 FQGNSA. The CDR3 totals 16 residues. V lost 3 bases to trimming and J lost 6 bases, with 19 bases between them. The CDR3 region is CASSLNPGAVRDTQYF. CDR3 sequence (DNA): TGTGCCAGCAGCTTGAATCCGGGAGCTGTGCGGGATACGCAGTATTTT.

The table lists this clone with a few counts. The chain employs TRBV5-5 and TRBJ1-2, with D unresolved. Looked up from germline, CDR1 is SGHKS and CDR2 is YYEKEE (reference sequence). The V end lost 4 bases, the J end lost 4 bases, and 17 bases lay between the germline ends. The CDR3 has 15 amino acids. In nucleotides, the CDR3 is TGTGCCAGCAGCCCTGGTTCCGGGGAGGCCTATGGCTACACCTTC. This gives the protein CASSPGSGEAYGYTF. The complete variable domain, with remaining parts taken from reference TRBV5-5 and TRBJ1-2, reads DAGVTQSPTHLIKTRGQQVTLRCSPISGHKSVSWYQQVLGQGPQFIFQYYEKEERGRGNFPDRFSARQFPNYSSELNVNALLLGDSALYLCASSPGSGEAYGYTFGSGTRLTVV.

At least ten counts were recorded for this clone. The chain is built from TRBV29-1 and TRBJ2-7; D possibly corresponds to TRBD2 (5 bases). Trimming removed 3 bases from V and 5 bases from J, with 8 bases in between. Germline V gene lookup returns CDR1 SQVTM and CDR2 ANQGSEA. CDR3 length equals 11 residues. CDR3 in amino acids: CSVDRGNEQYF. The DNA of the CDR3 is TGCAGCGTTGATCGGGGAAACGAGCAGTACTTC.

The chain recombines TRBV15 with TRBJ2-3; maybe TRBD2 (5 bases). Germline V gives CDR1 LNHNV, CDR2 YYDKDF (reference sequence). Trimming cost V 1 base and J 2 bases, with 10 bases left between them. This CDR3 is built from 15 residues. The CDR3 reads CATSRGGGLTDTQYF. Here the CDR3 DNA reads TGTGCCACCAGCAGAGGCGGAGGACTCACAGATACGCAGTATTTT. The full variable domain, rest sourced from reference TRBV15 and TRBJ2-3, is DAMVIQNPRYQVTQFGKPVTLSCSQTLNHNVMYWYQQKSSQAPKLLFHYYDKDFNNEADTPDNFQSRRPNTSFCFLDIRSPGLGDTAMYLCATSRGGGLTDTQYFGPGTRLTVL.